This record covers a single T cell receptor (beta chain). The junction and the germline gene differ at one end; a read error may be behind it. Authors' analysis steps: Counts of nucleated cells, estimated from reference gene primer amplification, were obtained. Generated by immunoSEQ multiplex PCR, the TCRdb table keeps only in-frame clones and is missing some. The V and J calls and clone size are taken from that table; D and trimming were inferred from the DNA. The sample shows hundreds of thousands of clones, approximately 84% of them seen only once. The data were taken from a study of blood T cell repertoires in COVID-19. The wider study: There were acute and convalescent COVID-19 samples, and they came from the United States, Italy and Spain. T cells, B-cell-depleted T cells, or PBMCs provided the cDNA or gDNA that served as material.

Germline loops: CDR1 WNHNN, CDR2 SYGVQD (reference sequence). CDR3 length: 18 residues. This receptor was taken from a human donor in a cohort sampled during active COVID-19. The specimen sequenced was peripheral blood. The chain has TRBV10-1 and TRBJ2-3; TRBD2 agrees at 15 bases. The CDR3: CASIRGTSGRSSTDMQYF. The CDR3 bases are TGCGCCAGCATTCGAGGGACTAGCGGGAGGTCTAGCACAGATATGCAGTATTTT.